These 31 T cell receptor beta chains were sequenced from one sample in a study of T cell changes during pregnancy in multiple sclerosis. The data were produced by immunoSEQ multiplex PCR, yet TCRdb's version contains in-frame clones alone and is incomplete. The data hold tens of thousands of clones, with 90% observed a single time. Sequenced material: CD8+ T cells from peripheral blood mononuclear cells, taken in the first trimester of pregnancy. The receptor source for this set is a female donor with multiple sclerosis, enrolled in a pregnancy study.

This clone was counted a single time. V usage is TRBV4-1 and J usage is TRBJ2-4, with TRBD1 matching 8 bases. The CDR3 contains 15 residues. Trimming took 3 bases from V and 4 from J; bases not matched to a gene: 5. Germline V gives CDR1 MGHRA, CDR2 YSYEKL. The DNA for the CDR3 is TGCGCCAGCAGCCACTCCCGGACAGGGAAAAACATTCAGTACTTC. It codes for CASSHSRTGKNIQYF.

V is TRBV7-8 and J is TRBJ2-7; 13 bases align to TRBD2. After removal of 4 bases from V and 2 bases from J, the junction contained 20 bases not matched to a gene. The germline V gene encodes CDR1 SGHVS and CDR2 FQNEAQ. The CDR3 is 21 residues long. CDR3 in DNA: TGTGCCAGCAGCTGGACACTAGCGGGAGGGCCAAGACTGTTATTTCCCTACGAGCAGTACTTC. The encoded protein is CASSWTLAGGPRLLFPYEQYF.

The chain links TRBV4-1 to TRBJ1-1, with 8 nucleotides matching TRBD1. Losses at the gene ends were 1 base for V and 0 bases for J; bases not matched to a gene: 7. The CDR3 has 17 amino acids. Germline values: CDR1 MGHRA, CDR2 YSYEKL. The CDR3 nucleotides read TGCGCCAGCAGCCAAGGCGCGACAGGGGTCATGAACACTGAAGCTTTCTTT. Residues: CASSQGATGVMNTEAFF.

The chain uses TRBV6-5 and TRBJ2-7; 7 bases are a match to TRBD1. The V gene's germline CDR1 is MNHEY and CDR2 SVGAGI. The CDR3 consists of 14 residues. V lost 4 bases and J lost 6; bases outside the gene matches: 9. The CDR3 DNA is TGTGCCAGCAGTTCCGGACAGGTTGGTAGCGAGCAGTACTTC. Translation: CASSSGQVGSEQYF.

This chain uses TRBV4-1 with TRBJ2-2; 11 bases agree with TRBD1. Germline CDR1 MGHRA, CDR2 YSYEKL. This CDR3 spans 17 amino acids. V lost 4 bases to trimming and J lost 0 bases; unmatched junction nucleotides: 4. CDR3: CASSPLGQGANTGELFF. The CDR3, as DNA: TGCGCCAGCAGCCCCTTGGGACAGGGGGCGAACACCGGGGAGCTGTTTTTT.

The chain employs TRBV7-8 and TRBJ1-1; D may be TRBD1 (6 bases). V dropped 1 base and J dropped 4 bases, with 10 bases sitting between them. The CDR3 has 14 residues. Germline CDR1 reads SGHVS; CDR2 reads FQNEAQ. CDR3 loop: CASSLEGGGTEAFF. CDR3 nucleotides: TGTGCCAGCAGCTTAGAGGGGGGGGGCACTGAAGCTTTCTTT.

The chain employs TRBV9 and TRBJ2-2, with 10 bases identical to TRBD2. The J segment lost 2 bases and the V segment lost 7 bases, leaving 11 bases of the junction unmatched. The CDR3 spans 17 residues. CDR1 is SGDLS, CDR2 YYNGEE, per germline. For the CDR3, the DNA is TGTGCCAGCTCCCCCCTACTAGCGGGAAATAACACCGGGGAGCTGTTTTTT. This codes for CASSPLLAGNNTGELFF.

The rearrangement links TRBV7-8 to TRBJ1-1; D gene uncertain. The CDR3 is 16 residues long. V lost 6 bases to trimming and J lost 6 bases, with 23 bases between them. Per the germline V gene, CDR1 is SGHVS and CDR2 is FQNEAQ. The CDR3 reads CASSHHRRLGRSEAFF. DNA of the CDR3: TGTGCCAGCAGTCACCACCGGAGACTTGGGAGGTCTGAAGCTTTCTTT. Full variable domain (outside the CDR3, taken from reference TRBV7-8 and TRBJ1-1): GAGVSQSPRYKVAKRGQDVALRCDPISGHVSLFWYQQALGQGPEFLTYFQNEAQLDKSGLPSDRFFAERPEGSVSTLKIQRTQQEDSAVYLCASSHHRRLGRSEAFFGQGTRLTVV.

As concerns this clone: The junction departs from germline at one end; a sequencing error may be responsible. The chain recombines TRBV7-7 with TRBJ2-5; 7 nucleotides line up with TRBD1. The germline gives CDR1 SSHAT, CDR2 FNYEAQ (reference sequence). The CDR3 is 14 amino acids. The CDR3 protein is CASSLGTAEETQYF. The DNA of the CDR3 is TGTGCTAGCAGCCTTGGGACAGCTGAAGAGACCCAGTACTTC.

J is TRBJ2-5 and V is TRBV14; 9 nucleotides align to TRBD1. The CDR3 sequence is 14 residues long. The ends lost 5 bases at V and 3 bases at J; junction bases unmatched: 4. The germline CDR1 and CDR2 sequences are SGHDN and FVKESK. CDR3 in DNA: TGTGCCAGCAGCTTCCGACAGGGGGAAGAGACCCAGTACTTC. Its protein product is CASSFRQGEETQYF. The full variable domain, rest sourced from reference TRBV14 and TRBJ2-5, is EAGVTQFPSHSVIEKGQTVTLRCDPISGHDNLYWYRRVMGKEIKFLLHFVKESKQDESGMPNNRFLAERTGGTYSTLKVQPAELEDSGVYFCASSFRQGEETQYFGPGTRLLVL.

This chain joins TRBV5-4 and TRBJ1-1; 8 bases line up with TRBD1. The CDR3 has 15 residues. Germline V gene data show CDR1 as SGHNT and CDR2 as YYREEE (reference sequence). V lost 2 bases and J lost 4; bases outside the gene matches: 7. The CDR3 coding sequence is TGTGCCAGCAGCTTTCAACAGGGGGTGACCACTGAAGCTTTCTTT. As protein: CASSFQQGVTTEAFF.

The J gene is TRBJ2-7, the V gene TRBV5-1; TRBD1 agrees at 7 bases. The CDR3 covers 18 residues. The V gene end was trimmed by 0 bases and the J gene end by 0 bases; junction bases not matched to a gene: 12. CDR1 and CDR2 (germline): SGHRS, YFSETQ. The CDR3 sequence: CASSLGGTAITSSYEQYF. DNA of the CDR3: TGCGCCAGCAGCTTGGGGGGGACAGCCATAACCAGCTCCTACGAGCAGTACTTC.

The chain joins TRBV5-5 to TRBJ2-7, with a tentative D call TRBD2 (5 bases). The length of the CDR3 is 14 residues. The ends were cut back, 7 bases at V and 4 bases at J, with 18 bases in the middle. Germline V gene lookup returns CDR1 SGHKS and CDR2 YYEKEE (reference sequence). The CDR3 sequence: CASHPGGLAYEQYF. The CDR3 DNA reads as TGTGCCAGCCACCCAGGCGGGCTGGCGTACGAGCAGTACTTC.

The chain couples TRBV7-2 to TRBJ2-3; 7 bases align to TRBD2. The CDR3 contains 17 residues. Germline CDR1 SGHTA, CDR2 FQGNSA. The V segment lost 5 bases and the J segment 6 bases; nucleotides outside the gene matches: 17. The CDR3 region is CASSPRVWREYGDTQYF. The CDR3 bases are TGTGCCAGCAGCCCTAGAGTCTGGCGGGAGTACGGGGATACGCAGTATTTT.

This chain joins TRBV5-4 and TRBJ2-5, with TRBD2 matching 15 bases. There are 16 residues in the CDR3. CDR1 SGHNT and CDR2 YYREEE come from the germline V gene (reference sequence). After removal of 0 bases from V and 5 bases from J, the junction contained 2 bases not matched to a gene. CDR3 DNA sequence: TGTGCCAGCAGCTTGGAAGGGACTAGCGGGAGGGAGACCCAGTACTTC. Amino acids: CASSLEGTSGRETQYF.

This chain uses TRBV7-9 with TRBJ1-4; the match to TRBD1 covers 7 bases. The CDR3 loop spans 15 amino acids. Germline CDR1 and CDR2: SEHNR and FQNEAQ (reference sequence). V shed 5 bases and J 8 bases; nucleotides not matched to a gene: 11. The CDR3 bases are TGTGCCAGCAGCCGTCAACAGGGGCTGGAGGAAAAACTGTTTTTT. Its translation is CASSRQQGLEEKLFF. Full variable domain (missing parts from reference TRBV7-9 and TRBJ1-4): DTGVSQNPRHKITKRGQNVTFRCDPISEHNRLYWYRQTLGQGPEFLTYFQNEAQLEKSRLLSDRFSAERPKGSFSTLEIQRTEQGDSAMYLCASSRQQGLEEKLFFGSGTQLSVL.

The rearrangement links TRBV29-1 to TRBJ1-2; possible D gene TRBD1, 5 bases. Looked up from germline, CDR1 is SQVTM and CDR2 is ANQGSEA. The CDR3 contains 17 residues. Between the trimmed V and J ends, which lost 3 bases and 4 bases, there was a span of 24 bases. CDR3 nucleotide sequence: TGCAGCGTTGACTCCCCCGCCCGACAGTCGATATTCTATGGCTACACCTTC. Its protein is CSVDSPARQSIFYGYTF.

The V call is TRBV4-3, the J call TRBJ2-3; 7 nucleotides line up with TRBD1. CDR1 LGHNA and CDR2 YSLEER come from the germline V gene. Trimming at V came to 4 bases and at J to 4 bases, leaving 11 bases not matched to a gene. The length of the CDR3 is 16 residues. The CDR3 sequence is CASSPEPGGLSDTQYF. In DNA form, the CDR3 reads TGCGCCAGCAGCCCAGAACCAGGGGGTTTGTCAGATACGCAGTATTTT.

V gene TRBV5-4 combines with J gene TRBJ1-4; the D is unclear. The germline CDR1 and CDR2 sequences are SGHNT and YYREEE (reference sequence). V gave up 6 bases and J gave up 6 bases, with 18 bases separating them. The CDR3 contains 15 residues. The DNA of the CDR3 is TGTGCCAGCACCCTCAATGGGCAGAATGATGAAAAACTGTTTTTT. It specifies CASTLNGQNDEKLFF.

This chain joins TRBV5-1 and TRBJ2-7; 12 bases line up with TRBD2. The CDR3 has 15 amino acids. The germline V gene has CDR1 SGHRS and CDR2 YFSETQ. With 3 bases clipped from V and 6 bases from J, the junction kept 7 bases outside the gene matches. The CDR3 spells CASSSGLAGGIEQYF. In DNA form, the CDR3 reads TGCGCCAGCAGCTCCGGCCTAGCGGGAGGGATCGAGCAGTACTTC.

The V gene is TRBV13, the J gene TRBJ2-5; TRBD1 aligns across 8 bases. The V gene end was trimmed by 4 bases and the J gene end by 1 base; junction bases not matched to a gene: 5. This CDR3 has 15 residues. Germline values: CDR1 PRHDT, CDR2 FYEKMQ (reference sequence). The DNA of the CDR3 is TGTGCCAGCAGCTATACAACAGGGGGCCAAGAGACCCAGTACTTC. It translates to CASSYTTGGQETQYF.

The chain is built from TRBV7-8 and TRBJ2-1, with a tentative D call TRBD2 (6 bases). The V and J ends lost 0 bases and 5 bases respectively, with 20 bases between them. The CDR3 length is 18 residues. CDR1 SGHVS and CDR2 FQNEAQ come from the germline V gene. The CDR3 DNA reads as TGTGCCAGCAGCTTAGCGCGCATTAACCCGGGAGCCCACAATGAGCAGTTCTTC. Its protein is CASSLARINPGAHNEQFF.

This chain links TRBV27 with TRBJ2-7; tentatively, D is TRBD2 (6 bases). With 3 bases removed from V and 6 bases from J, the gap between germline ends came to 9 bases. Germline loops: CDR1 MNHEY, CDR2 SMNVEV (reference sequence). The CDR3 sequence is 12 residues long. The DNA for the CDR3 is TGTGCCAGCAGTTTTTTCGGGGGCGAGCAGTACTTC. Amino acids: CASSFFGGEQYF.

V is TRBV19 and J is TRBJ1-5, with TRBD1 as a possible D gene (6 bases). The CDR3 loop spans 15 amino acids. V was pared by 5 bases and J by 2 bases, with 13 bases between. Per germline, CDR1 LNHDA and CDR2 SQIVND (reference sequence). CDR3 sequence (DNA): TGTGCCAGTAGTCAGGGGTTCGGGGGCAATCAGCCCCAGCATTTT. It specifies CASSQGFGGNQPQHF.

This sequence joins TRBV19 and TRBJ1-5; TRBD1 matches 7 bases. V trimming: 10 bases; J trimming: 7 bases; junction bases outside the gene matches: 7. Germline lookup yields CDR1 LNHDA and CDR2 SQIVND (reference sequence). This CDR3 spans 12 amino acids. The CDR3, as DNA: TGTGCCACCAAACAGGGGAACCAGCCCCAGCATTTT. Translation gives CATKQGNQPQHF.

This clone appeared once. The CDR3 is CASSQEPPTSASYEQYF. CDR3 in DNA: TGTGCCAGCAGCCAAGAGCCCCCGACTAGCGCCTCCTACGAGCAGTACTTC. The gene calls are TRBV4-2 and TRBJ2-7; 8 nucleotides agree with TRBD2. After removal of 0 bases from V and 0 bases from J, the junction contained 7 bases not matched to a gene. Germline CDR1 reads LGHNA; CDR2 reads YNFKEQ. The CDR3 loop spans 17 amino acids.

The rearrangement links TRBV9 to TRBJ2-1; D unresolved. The CDR3 is 15 residues long. Trimming left V 3 bases short and J 0 bases short, with 10 bases between. The germline CDR1 and CDR2 sequences are SGDLS and YYNGEE. This chain's CDR3 is CASSGGVSSYNEQFF. The CDR3, as DNA: TGTGCCAGCAGCGGTGGAGTTAGCTCCTACAATGAGCAGTTCTTC.

This chain joins TRBV13 and TRBJ2-3, with 9 bases that match TRBD1. Per germline, CDR1 PRHDT and CDR2 FYEKMQ (reference sequence). V shed 3 bases and J 4 bases; nucleotides not matched to a gene: 5. This CDR3 has 15 residues. CDR3 protein: CASSFPGQGSDTQYF. The CDR3 DNA reads as TGTGCCAGCAGCTTCCCGGGACAGGGATCAGATACGCAGTATTTT.

The chain combines TRBV5-4 with TRBJ1-1; tentative D call: TRBD1 (5 bases). Trimming removed 4 bases from V and 6 bases from J, with 13 bases in between. The CDR3 runs 13 residues. Germline CDR1 and CDR2: SGHNT and YYREEE (reference sequence). The CDR3: CASSGRGKAEAFF. The CDR3 region has the DNA TGTGCCAGCAGCGGTAGGGGTAAAGCTGAAGCTTTCTTT.

This clone was detected only a few times. The chain links TRBV2 to TRBJ2-2, with 7 bases fitting TRBD2. V trimming: 7 bases; J trimming: 5 bases; junction bases outside the gene matches: 10. Germline V gene data show CDR1 as SNHLY and CDR2 as FYNNEI. This CDR3 is 15 amino acids long. In DNA, the CDR3 is TGTGCCAGCAAGACTAGCCGCATTTCGACCGGGGAGCTGTTTTTT. This gives the protein CASKTSRISTGELFF.

The chain links TRBV2 to TRBJ2-1; 16 bases match TRBD2. The V and J ends lost 10 bases and 3 bases, in that order; junction bases with no gene match: 9. This CDR3 contains 17 residues. Germline CDR1 SNHLY, CDR2 FYNNEI. CDR3 nucleotide sequence: TGTGCCACCTTGGGACTAGCGGGAGGGCCAGTCTACAATGAGCAGTTCTTC. This sequence encodes CATLGLAGGPVYNEQFF.